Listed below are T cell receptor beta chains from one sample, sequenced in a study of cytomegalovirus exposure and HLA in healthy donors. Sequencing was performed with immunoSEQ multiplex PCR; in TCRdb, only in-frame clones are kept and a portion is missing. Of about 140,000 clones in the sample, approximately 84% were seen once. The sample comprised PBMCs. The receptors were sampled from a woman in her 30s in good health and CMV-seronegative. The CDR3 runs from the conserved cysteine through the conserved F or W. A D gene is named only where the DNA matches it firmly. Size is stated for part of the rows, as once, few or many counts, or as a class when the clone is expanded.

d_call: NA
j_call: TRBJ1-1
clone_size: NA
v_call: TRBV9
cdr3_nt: TGTGCCAGCAGCGTAAGCGGTAGCCCTGAAGCTTTCTTT
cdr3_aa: CASSVSGSPEAFF

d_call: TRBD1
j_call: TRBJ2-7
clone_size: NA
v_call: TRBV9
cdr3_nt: TGTGCCAGCAGCGAGGGAACGGACAGGAGGTACGAGCAGTACTTC
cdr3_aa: CASSEGTDRRYEQYF

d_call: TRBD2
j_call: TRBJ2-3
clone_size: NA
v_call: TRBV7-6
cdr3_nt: TGTGCCAGCAGCCCGAGGACTAGCGGGGGGGCCGTAGATACGCAGTATTTT
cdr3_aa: CASSPRTSGGAVDTQYF

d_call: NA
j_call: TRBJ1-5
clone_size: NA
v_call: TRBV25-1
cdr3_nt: TGTGCCAGCAGTGAAAGCCATTATAGCAATCAGCCCCAGCATTTT
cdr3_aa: CASSESHYSNQPQHF

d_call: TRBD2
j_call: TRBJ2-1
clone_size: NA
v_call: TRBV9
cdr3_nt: TGTGCCAGCAGCGTCAGCGCTAGCGGCTACAATGAGCAGTTCTTC
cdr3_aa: CASSVSASGYNEQFF

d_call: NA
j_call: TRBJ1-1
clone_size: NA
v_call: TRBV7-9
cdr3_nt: TGTGCCAGCGGTTCAATAGACGGGACAAAAATGAACACTGAAGCTTTCTTT
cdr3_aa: CASGSIDGTKMNTEAFF

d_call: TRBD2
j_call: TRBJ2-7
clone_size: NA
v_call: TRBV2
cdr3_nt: TGTGCCAGCAGTGATTTATTAGCGGGGGGATCCTACGAGCAGTACTTC
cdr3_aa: CASSDLLAGGSYEQYF

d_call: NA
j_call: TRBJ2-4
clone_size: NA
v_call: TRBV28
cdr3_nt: TGTGCCAGCAGTCCGGCGAACAGGGACGTCAAAAACATTCAGTACTTC
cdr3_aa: CASSPANRDVKNIQYF

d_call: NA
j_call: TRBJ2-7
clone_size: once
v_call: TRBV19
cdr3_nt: TGTGCCAGTAGTATAGTACAGGGTTTCGAGCAGTACTTC
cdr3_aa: CASSIVQGFEQYF

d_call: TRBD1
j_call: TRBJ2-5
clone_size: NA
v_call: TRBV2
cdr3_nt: TGTGCCAGCAGTGAAAGGGACAGGGGAGAGACCCAGTACTTC
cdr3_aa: CASSERDRGETQYF

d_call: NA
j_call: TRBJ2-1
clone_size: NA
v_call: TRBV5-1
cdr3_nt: TGCGCCAGCAGCTTGGAAGGCCACAGTGAGCAGTTCTTC
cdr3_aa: CASSLEGHSEQFF

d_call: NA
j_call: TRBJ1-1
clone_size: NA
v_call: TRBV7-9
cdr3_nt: TGTGCCAGCACCAGTACCGGGTCCTCTGAAGCTTTCTTT
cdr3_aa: CASTSTGSSEAFF

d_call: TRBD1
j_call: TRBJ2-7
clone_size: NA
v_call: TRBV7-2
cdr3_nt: TGTGCCAGCAGCTTGCTCAGGGGGAGCTACGAGCAGTACTTC
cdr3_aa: CASSLLRGSYEQYF

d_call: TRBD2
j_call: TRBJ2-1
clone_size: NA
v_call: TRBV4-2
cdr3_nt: TGTGCCAGCAGCCAAGAGATAACTAGCGGGGGAGTAAATGAGCAGTTCTTC
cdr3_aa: CASSQEITSGGVNEQFF

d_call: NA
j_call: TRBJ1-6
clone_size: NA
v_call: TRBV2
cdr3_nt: TGTGCCAGCAGTGATCCCGGGAGCTCCTATAATTCACCCCTCCACTTT
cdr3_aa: CASSDPGSSYNSPLHF

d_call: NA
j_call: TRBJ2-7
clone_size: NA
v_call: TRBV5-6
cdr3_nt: TGTGCCAGCAGCCCGAGGAGCTCCTACGAGCAGTACTTC
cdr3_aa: CASSPRSSYEQYF

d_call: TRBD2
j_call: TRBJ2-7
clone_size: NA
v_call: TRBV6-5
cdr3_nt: TGTGCCAGCAGTTACAGGACTAGCTACGAGCAGTACTTC
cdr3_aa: CASSYRTSYEQYF

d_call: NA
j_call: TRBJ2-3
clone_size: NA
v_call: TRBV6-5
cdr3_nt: TGTGCCAGCAGTTACTCGTGGGACTCTGGGTACACGCAGTATTTT
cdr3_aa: CASSYSWDSGYTQYF

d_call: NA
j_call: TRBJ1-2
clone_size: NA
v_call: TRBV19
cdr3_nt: TGTGCCAGTACATCCCCCGGGGGTGGCAACTATGGCTACACCTTC
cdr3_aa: CASTSPGGGNYGYTF

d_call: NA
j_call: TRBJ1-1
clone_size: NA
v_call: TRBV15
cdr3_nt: TGTGCCACCAGCAGGGACAGAATGAACACTGAAGCTTTCTTT
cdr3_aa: CATSRDRMNTEAFF

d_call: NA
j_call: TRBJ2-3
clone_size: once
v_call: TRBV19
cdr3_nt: TGTGCCAGTAGCAGGCTTATTGGAAATACGCAGTATTTT
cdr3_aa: CASSRLIGNTQYF